This T cell receptor (beta chain) was observed in a study of blood T cell repertoires in COVID-19. Study at large: Italy, Spain and the United States were the sources of the convalescent and acute COVID-19 samples. PBMCs, B-cell-depleted T cells, or T cells were the source of the cDNA or gDNA that made up the material.

Per germline, CDR1 SGHAT and CDR2 FQNNGV. V lost 6 bases and J lost 6, with 18 bases in between. The CDR3 contains 14 residues. In the authors' methods: Reference gene primer amplification yielded estimated nucleated cell counts. Data came from immunoSEQ multiplex PCR; TCRdb stores just in-frame clones and leaves some out. V and J calls and clone size come straight from that table; D and trimming were deduced from the DNA. This sample has tens of thousands of clones, with around 86% found just once. The J gene is TRBJ2-7, the V gene TRBV11-2; tentative D call: TRBD2 (5 bases). The sequenced sample was peripheral blood. The receptor was isolated from a man aged 45-60 years with active COVID-19. CDR3 DNA sequence: TGTGCCAGCAGTTATCGTGAGAGGGTCAGCGAGCAGTACTTC. Residues: CASSYRERVSEQYF.